Shown below are 21 T cell receptor beta chains from a single sample sequenced in a study of blood T cell repertoires in COVID-19. Some clones are missing from TCRdb's copy, which holds only in-frame ones; the method was immunoSEQ multiplex PCR. The sample holds roughly 140,000 clones, roughly 80% seen once. Material for sequencing was peripheral blood. The source is a human donor in a cohort sampled during active COVID-19.

This clone was observed a handful of times. Other nucleotide sequences from this sample produce the same CDR3. This CDR3 is CASSERGNTEAFF. The DNA of the CDR3 is TGTGCCAGCAGTGAACGAGGGAACACTGAAGCTTTCTTT. This chain links TRBV6-1 with TRBJ1-1, with D uncertain. This CDR3 is built from 13 residues. CDR1 is MNHNS, CDR2 SASEGT, per germline. Trimming cost V 2 bases and J 1 base, with 5 bases left between them.

The chain carries TRBV7-9 and TRBJ1-3; no clear D gene. Trimming took 5 bases from V and 0 from J, leaving 14 bases between them. The CDR3 contains 16 residues. Germline-derived CDR1 and CDR2 are SEHNR and FQNEAQ (reference sequence). In DNA form, the CDR3 reads TGTGCCAGCAGCCCGCGAGGCCGAGTCTCTGGAAACACCATATATTTT. Its protein product is CASSPRGRVSGNTIYF.

The rearrangement joins TRBV21-1 to TRBJ1-5; the DNA was not compared with TRBD1, the D call given in the table. TRBV21-1 is tagged as a pseudogene. This CDR3 comprises 20 residues. DNA of the CDR3: TGTGCCAGCAGCAACACTACCGGGACAGCCAGGCTCTCTGACAATCAGCCCCAGCATTTT. Amino acids: CASSNTTGTARLSDNQPQHF.

The chain has TRBV5-1 and TRBJ1-3; maybe TRBD1 (6 bases). CDR3 length equals 12 residues. The germline gives CDR1 SGHRS, CDR2 YFSETQ. V was clipped by 2 bases and J by 8 bases, with 8 bases between them. For the CDR3, the DNA is TGCGCCAGCAGCTTCAGGGGAGACACCATATATTTT. Translation gives CASSFRGDTIYF.

This chain joins TRBV5-4 and TRBJ2-5, with TRBD2 matching over 8 bases. CDR1 and CDR2 from the germline V gene are SGHNT and YYREEE (reference sequence). Trimming at V came to 1 base and at J to 3 bases, leaving 2 bases not matched to a gene. CDR3 length equals 14 residues. CDR3 in DNA: TGTGCCAGCAGCTTGCCGGGGGGGAAAGAGACCCAGTACTTC. Protein product: CASSLPGGKETQYF.

This chain links TRBV9 with TRBJ1-5; a possible D gene is TRBD1 (5 bases). V lost 2 bases and J 1 base, leaving 7 bases between the germline ends. This CDR3 contains 14 residues. Per germline, CDR1 SGDLS and CDR2 YYNGEE. The CDR3 sequence: CASSVGHSNQPQHF. The CDR3, as DNA: TGTGCCAGCAGCGTTGGACACAGCAATCAGCCCCAGCATTTT.

The rearrangement links TRBV9 to TRBJ2-1; the D is unclear. Trimming shortened V by 3 bases and J by 4 bases, and 11 bases separated the two germline ends. Germline lookup yields CDR1 SGDLS and CDR2 YYNGEE. The length of the CDR3 is 14 residues. The DNA for the CDR3 is TGTGCCAGCAGCGGCCCGGTCCTATACAATGAGCAGTTCTTC. Translation: CASSGPVLYNEQFF.

The chain combines TRBV4-3 with TRBJ2-5; 13 positions match TRBD2. Trimming at V came to 0 bases and at J to 1 base, leaving 5 bases not matched to a gene. This CDR3 contains 18 residues. CDR1 and CDR2 from the germline V gene are LGHNA and YSLEER. CDR3 in amino acids: CASSQDVTSGGVQETQYF. The CDR3 nucleotides read TGCGCCAGCAGCCAAGATGTAACTAGCGGGGGGGTCCAAGAGACCCAGTACTTC.

V is TRBV5-1 and J is TRBJ1-2, with D maybe TRBD1 (5 bases). This CDR3 has 15 amino acids. V was clipped by 4 bases and J by 5 bases, with 18 bases between them. CDR1 and CDR2 (germline): SGHRS, YFSETQ. The CDR3 DNA reads TGCGCCAGCAGCCGGGGGACCACGGCCGGGTATGGCTACACCTTC. Residues: CASSRGTTAGYGYTF.

CDR3 in DNA: TGCGCCACCTCTCCCCGGGACAGGGGAGACGGGGAGCTGTTTTTT. It codes for CATSPRDRGDGELFF. The V and J genes are TRBV5-1 and TRBJ2-2; TRBD1 matches 10 bases. V was clipped by 9 bases and J by 7 bases; unmatched bases: 12. The germline CDR1 and CDR2 sequences are SGHRS and YFSETQ. The CDR3 has 15 residues.

This chain uses TRBV27 with TRBJ1-4; no firm D call. The CDR3 contains 14 residues. V was shortened by 9 bases and J by 3 bases, with 14 bases between the two germline ends. Germline values: CDR1 MNHEY, CDR2 SMNVEV (reference sequence). DNA of the CDR3: TGTGCCAGTGCAGCTGGTCGGGCTAATGAAAAACTGTTTTTT. Its translation is CASAAGRANEKLFF.

This clone was observed a single time. The chain combines TRBV11-2 with TRBJ2-7, with D maybe TRBD2 (6 bases). Trimming left V 1 base short and J 5 bases short, with 15 bases between. Germline lookup yields CDR1 SGHAT and CDR2 FQNNGV. The CDR3 has 15 residues. The CDR3 reads CASSLVGGFGDEQYF. CDR3 DNA: TGTGCCAGCAGCTTAGTGGGGGGTTTTGGCGACGAGCAGTACTTC.

This sequence joins TRBV5-4 and TRBJ2-5; 11 bases match TRBD2. Germline-derived CDR1 and CDR2 are SGHNT and YYREEE (reference sequence). This CDR3 comprises 17 residues. J was trimmed by 5 bases and V by 1 base; bases with no gene match: 10. The CDR3 reads CASSLSIAGGPRETQYF. The CDR3 nucleotides read TGTGCCAGCAGCTTGTCGATAGCGGGGGGGCCGCGGGAGACCCAGTACTTC.

V and J are TRBV5-6 and TRBJ1-5; D may be TRBD1 (6 bases). Germline V gene sequence: CDR1 SGHDT, CDR2 YYEEEE. The CDR3 length is 12 residues. Trimming took off 4 bases at V and 12 bases at J, with 14 bases between the two ends. CDR3 nucleotides: TGTGCCAGCAGCCTGGGACAACAGGGCCAGCATTTT. Its translation is CASSLGQQGQHF.

The chain is built from TRBV11-2 and TRBJ2-3, with D possibly matching TRBD1 (6 bases). Trimming stripped 4 bases from V and 5 bases from J, with 10 bases between. The germline V gene has CDR1 SGHAT and CDR2 FQNNGV. The CDR3 is made up of 13 amino acids. The CDR3 region has the DNA TGTGCCAGCAGCTCGGACAGTATAGATACGCAGTATTTT. This translates into CASSSDSIDTQYF. The full variable domain, in which reference TRBV11-2 and TRBJ2-3 provide the parts outside the CDR3, is EAGVAQSPRYKIIEKRQSVAFWCNPISGHATLYWYQQILGQGPKLLIQFQNNGVVDDSQLPKDRFSAERLKGVDSTLKIQPAKLEDSAVYLCASSSDSIDTQYFGPGTRLTVL.

V gene TRBV2 combines with J gene TRBJ1-4; TRBD1 is a possible D gene (6 bases). Germline V gene sequence: CDR1 SNHLY, CDR2 FYNNEI. The CDR3 has 14 amino acids. The V end lost 7 bases, the J end lost 10 bases, and 19 bases lay between the germline ends. This CDR3 reads CASKQGGGRGKLFF. DNA of the CDR3: TGTGCCAGCAAGCAAGGGGGTGGACGAGGAAAACTGTTTTTT.

The chain joins TRBV4-3 to TRBJ2-2; 10 bases agree with TRBD2. V shed 3 bases and J 5 bases; nucleotides not matched to a gene: 12. Looked up from germline, CDR1 is LGHNA and CDR2 is YSLEER. CDR3 length equals 18 residues. The CDR3 protein is CASSQEARAGGLTGELFF. The CDR3 DNA follows: TGCGCCAGCAGCCAGGAGGCCCGAGCGGGGGGGCTTACCGGGGAGCTGTTTTTT.

The rearrangement uses TRBV5-1 and TRBJ1-2, with TRBD1 identical over 12 bases. The J segment lost 7 bases and the V segment lost 1 base, leaving 2 bases of the junction unmatched. The CDR3 spans 14 residues. Looked up from germline, CDR1 is SGHRS and CDR2 is YFSETQ. CDR3 sequence reads: CASSLSGQGAGYTF. CDR3 nucleotides: TGCGCCAGCAGCTTGTCGGGACAGGGGGCTGGCTACACCTTC.

The chain is built from TRBV10-3 and TRBJ2-3; possible D gene TRBD2, 6 bases. The CDR3 spans 19 residues. Looked up from germline, CDR1 is ENHRY and CDR2 is SYGVKD. The ends were cut back, 3 bases at V and 4 bases at J, with 26 bases in the middle. This CDR3 reads CAISDGGPETAGSADTQYF. The CDR3 DNA reads TGTGCCATCAGTGACGGGGGTCCGGAGACCGCAGGGTCGGCAGATACGCAGTATTTT.

The chain recombines TRBV4-1 with TRBJ2-3; D uncertain. The V end lost 4 bases, the J end lost 2 bases, and 19 bases lay between the germline ends. The CDR3 contains 17 residues. Germline V lookup: CDR1 MGHRA, CDR2 YSYEKL. The CDR3 DNA follows: TGCGCCAGCAGCCCCTCCCCCGGCGGAGCAAACACAGATACGCAGTATTTT. This sequence encodes CASSPSPGGANTDTQYF.

V gene TRBV9 combines with J gene TRBJ2-4, with D uncertain. Trimming pared 2 bases from V and 0 bases from J, leaving 12 bases between. The CDR3 extends over 16 amino acids. Germline CDR1 reads SGDLS; CDR2 reads YYNGEE. CDR3 residues: CASSVGGALAKNIQYF. The CDR3 nucleotides read TGTGCCAGCAGCGTTGGTGGAGCTTTAGCCAAAAACATTCAGTACTTC.